This T cell receptor beta chain was captured in a study of blood T cell repertoires in COVID-19 (dated by TCRdb to 2020 to 2021). Regarding the research as a whole: Samples from collaborators originated in the United States, Italy and Spain and spanned both the acute and convalescent phases of COVID-19. The samples were drawn from the first 160 participants of the ongoing ImmuneRACE study and from under 1,500 subjects provided by 6 global collaborators. Deeply sampled blood TCRbeta repertoires from subjects exposed to, actively infected with, or recovered from COVID-19 were included in the dataset. The material from the prospective study consisted of cDNA or gDNA derived from T cells, B-cell-depleted T cells, or PBMCs. A freely available public database, intended as a resource for researchers studying the immune response to SARS-CoV-2, is where the repertoires were released. Where available, HLA class I and class II types were taken from metadata supplied by the sample provider and were not determined by assay-based typing. Nearly every sample came with metadata listing a de-identified subject ID, COVID-19 status, age in years and sex.

Based on the germline V gene (reference sequence), the CDR1 and CDR2 sequences are SGHNT and YYREEE. Trimming at the junction amounts to 1 base on V and 4 bases on J, and the germline ends lie 12 bases apart. Counted from cysteine to phenylalanine, this CDR3 has 15 amino acids. The only DNA kept is the CDR3, 45 bases in frame from the first base. What the work shows at the level of the full study, not this receptor alone: The quantity of clinical and demographic metadata differed by source and by participant and was supplied without curation.

Samples from volunteer blood donors who had recovered from COVID-19 were contributed by a second Seattle source. Collaborating institutions collected whole blood in K2EDTA tubes following their own protocols. For TCRbeta analysis, collaborators shipped samples in one of three forms: frozen whole blood, isolated PBMCs, or DNA extracted from either of those sample types. TCRbeta CDR3 regions were amplified from genomic DNA using the immunoSEQ Assay, a bias-controlled multiplex PCR. Regarding the original processing steps: Within the assay, amplification of reference gene primers was used to estimate how many nucleated cells each sample contained. To quantify the absolute abundance of each unique TCRbeta CDR3 rearrangement, sequence reads were collapsed and filtered. For each sample, productive Simpson clonality was calculated as the square root of Simpson's diversity index over productive rearrangements. TCRdb holds this immuneACCESS table with in-frame rearrangements only. Some clones are missing; in checked studies, unresolved V genes explain under half, and the rest has no known cause. The D gene and trimming were derived from the DNA, and the V and J assignments and clone size from that table. The sample table shows some 200,000 clones, and about 86% are seen once. The ten biggest clones cover over 0.7% of the sample.

To note about this clone: What antigen it recognizes has not been identified. Per-base quality was not reported, and no clone a single base away is much larger than it.

The rearrangement combines TRBV5-4 with TRBJ2-1; perhaps TRBD2 is the D gene, with 6 bases matching. The TCR comes from a young woman who had recovered from COVID-19. The sequencing input was peripheral blood. The CDR3 protein is CASSLPLAWYNEQFF. The DNA sequence is given as TGTGCCAGCAGCTTGCCCCTAGCGTGGTACAATGAGCAGTTCTTC.